Sequencing of this TCR beta chain was carried out in a study of OX40 agonist ivuxolimab in advanced cancers. Deletions cut 0 bases from V and 7 bases from J, with 16 bases between. Per germline, CDR1 GTSNPN and CDR2 SVGIG (reference sequence). CDR3 size: 14 residues. Some clones are missing from TCRdb's copy, which holds only in-frame ones; the method was immunoSEQ multiplex PCR. Among about 38,000 clones listed, approximately 80% were seen once. This receptor was taken from an adult with an advanced solid tumor such as melanoma, head and neck, liver or kidney cancer. The specimen comprised CD4+ or CD8+ T cells sorted from blood, sampled in a trial of the OX40 agonist ivuxolimab. V and J are TRBV30 and TRBJ2-7, with D perhaps matching TRBD2 (6 bases). The CDR3 loop is CAWSVPGMAGEQYF. The CDR3 region has the DNA TGTGCCTGGAGTGTACCCGGGATGGCGGGGGAGCAGTACTTC.